These 19 T cell receptor beta chains came from one sample sequenced in a study of blood T cell repertoires in COVID-19 (TCRdb year 2020). Preparation of the library involved the immunoSEQ multiplex PCR assay. Entries here come from immuneACCESS through TCRdb and include only in-frame sequences with V and J called. Some clones fail to appear in such tables; in the studies checked, an unresolved V gene covers under half of the shortfall, and the cause of the remainder is unknown. In all, the sample holds over 200,000 clones, and 75% to 90% of those were seen once. The leading ten clones occupy roughly 6.5% of the sample. The sample consisted of peripheral blood. Receptors originate from a man aged 60-69 years who had recovered from COVID-19.

The rearrangement links TRBV2 to TRBJ1-1, with TRBD1 matching 9 bases. The CDR3 has 14 amino acids. From germline, CDR1 is SNHLY and CDR2 FYNNEI. V shed 1 base and J 6 bases; nucleotides not matched to a gene: 3. The CDR3 spells CASSEVGQGSEAFF. Here the CDR3 DNA reads TGTGCCAGCAGTGAAGTAGGACAGGGGTCTGAAGCTTTCTTT.

Regarding this clone: Other DNA sequences within the sample encode an identical CDR3. V is TRBV27 and J is TRBJ1-2; D not resolved. Germline values: CDR1 MNHEY, CDR2 SMNVEV (reference sequence). This CDR3 has 13 amino acids. V was shortened by 3 bases and J by 5 bases, with 10 bases between the two germline ends. This CDR3 reads CASSFRGSYGYTF. DNA of the CDR3: TGTGCCAGCAGTTTCCGAGGGTCTTATGGCTACACCTTC.

V gene TRBV7-9 combines with J gene TRBJ1-2, with D uncertain. The CDR3 has 18 residues. V lost 1 base and J 2 bases, leaving 20 bases between the germline ends. Germline CDR1 reads SEHNR; CDR2 reads FQNEAQ (reference sequence). For the CDR3, the DNA is TGTGCCAGCAGCTTAGATCCCCTCGGAGGCAGGTCCAACTATGGCTACACCTTC. This sequence encodes CASSLDPLGGRSNYGYTF.

The V call is TRBV19, the J call TRBJ1-1, with D possibly being TRBD1 (5 bases). CDR3 size: 13 residues. V lost 5 bases and J lost 5, with 12 bases in between. Germline V gene sequence: CDR1 LNHDA, CDR2 SQIVND (reference sequence). CDR3 nucleotides: TGTGCCAGTAGTGCAATAAAGGGGACTGAAGCTTTCTTT. This gives the protein CASSAIKGTEAFF.

The chain couples TRBV30 to TRBJ1-5; TRBD1 might be the D (5 bases). CDR3 length: 14 amino acids. Germline CDR1 reads GTSNPN; CDR2 reads SVGIG (reference sequence). V dropped 8 bases and J dropped 5 bases, with 19 bases sitting between them. The DNA for the CDR3 is TGTGCCGGAGGTTTGGGGGGTGGGTATCAGCCCCAGCATTTT. This sequence encodes CAGGLGGGYQPQHF.

The chain recombines TRBV11-2 with TRBJ2-3; TRBD2 aligns across 11 bases. The CDR3 length is 16 residues. V dropped 5 bases and J dropped 1; count of bases not matched to a gene: 5. The V gene's germline CDR1 is SGHAT and CDR2 FQNNGV. The CDR3 here is CASSPKTSGGTDTQYF. The CDR3 nucleotides are TGTGCCAGCAGCCCTAAGACTAGCGGGGGCACAGATACGCAGTATTTT.

This chain links TRBV6-5 with TRBJ2-5; weak D call: TRBD1 (5 bases). The CDR3 covers 13 residues. The ends were cut back, 2 bases at V and 4 bases at J, with 8 bases in the middle. Germline V gives CDR1 MNHEY, CDR2 SVGAGI. CDR3 nucleotide sequence: TGTGCCAGCAGTTACCAGGGTCTAGAGACCCAGTACTTC. Its protein is CASSYQGLETQYF.

The V and J genes are TRBV27 and TRBJ2-7; D might be TRBD2 (5 bases). The CDR3 length is 14 residues. Germline V gene sequence: CDR1 MNHEY, CDR2 SMNVEV (reference sequence). Trimming left V 5 bases short and J 2 bases short, with 13 bases between. This CDR3 reads CASSEGTRTYEQYF. For the CDR3, the DNA is TGTGCCAGCAGTGAGGGCACTAGGACCTACGAGCAGTACTTC.

The chain carries TRBV5-5 and TRBJ2-5; 14 bases map to TRBD2. CDR3 length: 17 amino acids. Germline lookup yields CDR1 SGHKS and CDR2 YYEKEE (reference sequence). V shed 4 bases and J 2 bases; nucleotides not matched to a gene: 7. In nucleotides, the CDR3 is TGTGCCAGCAGCCAAGGACTAGCGGGGGGTGTACAAGAGACCCAGTACTTC. It codes for CASSQGLAGGVQETQYF.

V gene TRBV5-6 combines with J gene TRBJ2-7, with D tentatively TRBD1 (7 bases). The CDR3 is made up of 16 amino acids. Trimming shortened V by 0 bases and J by 0 bases, and 13 bases separated the two germline ends. CDR1 and CDR2 (germline): SGHDT, YYEEEE. CDR3 loop: CASSLVSGGYSYEQYF. CDR3 DNA: TGTGCCAGCAGCTTGGTGTCAGGGGGGTACTCCTACGAGCAGTACTTC.

This clone was counted once. V gene TRBV10-3 combines with J gene TRBJ2-7; 8 nucleotides line up with TRBD1. This CDR3 spans 14 amino acids. The ends lost 7 bases at V and 0 bases at J; junction bases unmatched: 5. CDR1 and CDR2 (germline): ENHRY, SYGVKD. The CDR3 here is CAINPGGSSYEQYF. In DNA, the CDR3 is TGTGCCATCAATCCAGGGGGCAGCTCCTACGAGCAGTACTTC.

The rearrangement uses TRBV18 and TRBJ1-2; 10 nucleotides line up with TRBD1. Looked up from germline, CDR1 is KGHSH and CDR2 is LQKENI. The CDR3 runs to 14 residues. The junction had 6 bases not matched to a gene; V was cut back by 5 bases and J by 6 bases. The CDR3, as DNA: TGTGCCAGCTCATCGGGACAGGGGATCGATGGCTACACCTTC. It is translated as CASSSGQGIDGYTF.

This chain links TRBV27 with TRBJ2-3, with TRBD2 matching 7 bases. This CDR3 has 14 amino acids. V trimming: 11 bases; J trimming: 4 bases; junction bases outside the gene matches: 12. The germline V gene has CDR1 MNHEY and CDR2 SMNVEV (reference sequence). The CDR3 coding sequence is TGTGCCGGCAAACTGCGGGAGACGGCAGATACGCAGTATTTT. Translation gives CAGKLRETADTQYF.

The chain couples TRBV6-5 to TRBJ1-2; D gene uncertain. This CDR3 spans 15 amino acids. Trimming removed 2 bases from V and 0 bases from J, with 10 bases in between. The V gene's germline CDR1 is MNHEY and CDR2 SVGAGI. CDR3 bases: TGTGCCAGCAGTTACACCCTCCTAGCTAACTATGGCTACACCTTC. It specifies CASSYTLLANYGYTF.

This clone was found once. The rearrangement links TRBV10-3 to TRBJ2-7; 7 positions match TRBD1. The CDR3 contains 14 residues. Germline CDR1 reads ENHRY; CDR2 reads SYGVKD. Germline trimming cut 3 bases from V and 3 bases from J; bases unmatched to any gene: 5. The CDR3 DNA reads as TGTGCCATCAGTGAAAGGGGACAGAACTACGAGCAGTACTTC. Its translation is CAISERGQNYEQYF.

CDR3 sequence: CASSLGGTSWQRDTQYF. CDR3 DNA: TGCGCCAGCAGCTTGGGGGGGACTAGCTGGCAGAGAGATACGCAGTATTTT. This rearrangement joins TRBV5-1 to TRBJ2-3, with TRBD2 identical over 9 bases. Germline CDR1 reads SGHRS; CDR2 reads YFSETQ. J gave up 5 bases and V 0 bases, and 10 bases lay outside the gene matches. This CDR3 region has 17 residues.

This rearrangement joins TRBV6-2 or TRBV6-3 to TRBJ2-7, with 8 bases identical to TRBD1. The CDR3 has 15 amino acids. The trim removed 8 bases at V and 2 bases at J, leaving 11 bases unmatched. CDR1 and CDR2 (germline): MNHEY, SVGEGT. CDR3 DNA: TGTGCCAGCGGCCCAGGGGGCGGACGACCCTACGAGCAGTACTTC. Its protein is CASGPGGGRPYEQYF.

V usage is TRBV7-2 and J usage is TRBJ2-3; 8 positions match TRBD2. This CDR3 has 15 amino acids. Germline V gene data show CDR1 as SGHTA and CDR2 as FQGNSA. The V gene end was trimmed by 4 bases and the J gene end by 2 bases; junction bases not matched to a gene: 5. The DNA of the CDR3 is TGTGCCAGCAGCTCTAAGCGGGAGCCCACAGATACGCAGTATTTT. Protein: CASSSKREPTDTQYF.

CDR3 DNA sequence: TGTGCCAGTAGTATAACTAGTCTCAATGAGCAGTTCTTC. Amino acid sequence: CASSITSLNEQFF. This chain joins TRBV19 and TRBJ2-1; TRBD2 is a possible D gene (5 bases). Germline CDR1 and CDR2: LNHDA and SQIVND (reference sequence). This CDR3 spans 13 amino acids. V was shortened by 2 bases and J by 6 bases, with 8 bases between the two germline ends.